The 29 T cell receptor beta chains listed next were all sequenced from one sample in a study of cytomegalovirus exposure and HLA in healthy donors. The primer mix had 60 Vbeta and 13 Jbeta primers. Libraries were prepared by immunoSEQ multiplex PCR; TCRdb keeps only in-frame clonotypes and omits some of them. The table shows 100,000 to 150,000 clones, with 55% to 75% occurring only once. The sequenced sample was PBMCs. These receptors were taken from a human donor in good health.

The V and J genes are TRBV18 and TRBJ1-1; D gene unclear. The V end lost 0 bases, the J end lost 7 bases, and 15 bases lay between the germline ends. CDR1 and CDR2 from the germline V gene are KGHSH and LQKENI. This CDR3 contains 15 residues. CDR3 nucleotide sequence: TGTGCCAGCTCACCACCGACCGCGAGGCAGATTGAAGCTTTCTTT. This translates into CASSPPTARQIEAFF.

The CDR3 sequence: CAISDSRDRYQPQHF. CDR3 DNA: TGTGCCATCAGTGACTCGAGGGACAGGTATCAGCCCCAGCATTTT. The J gene is TRBJ1-5, the V gene TRBV10-3; the match to TRBD1 covers 8 bases. Germline values: CDR1 ENHRY, CDR2 SYGVKD. With 3 bases clipped from V and 5 bases from J, the junction kept 6 bases outside the gene matches. The CDR3 contains 15 residues.

This clone has more than one count but fewer than ten. The V and J genes are TRBV9 and TRBJ2-3; D is undetermined. The length of the CDR3 is 14 residues. V lost 4 bases and J lost 0, with 9 bases in between. CDR1 is SGDLS and CDR2 is YYNGEE in the germline V gene. The CDR3 sequence: CASSPSLSTDTQYF. As DNA, the CDR3 is TGTGCCAGCAGCCCAAGCCTAAGCACAGATACGCAGTATTTT.

This clone was detected only once. V gene TRBV27 combines with J gene TRBJ2-3, with 8 bases matching TRBD2. V shed 7 bases, J shed 1 base, and the junction held 4 bases outside the gene matches. The CDR3 has 14 residues. Germline V gene sequence: CDR1 MNHEY, CDR2 SMNVEV (reference sequence). CDR3 DNA sequence: TGTGCCAGCACGGGAGCGGGAGGCACAGATACGCAGTATTTT. Residues: CASTGAGGTDTQYF.

The chain couples TRBV2 to TRBJ1-1, with D maybe TRBD1 (5 bases). Germline V lookup: CDR1 SNHLY, CDR2 FYNNEI. CDR3 length equals 13 residues. V lost 6 bases and J lost 1, with 9 bases in between. The CDR3 coding sequence is TGTGCCAGCAGATACGACAGGAACACTGAAGCTTTCTTT. Its protein is CASRYDRNTEAFF.

This sequence joins TRBV23-1 and TRBJ2-7; 11 bases are shared with TRBD1. TRBV23-1 is classed as an ORF, of uncertain function. Germline trimming cut 6 bases from V and 4 bases from J; bases unmatched to any gene: 17. The CDR3 contains 18 residues. CDR3: CASSKISLDRGQVYEQYF. For the CDR3, the DNA is TGCGCCAGCAGCAAAATAAGCCTGGACAGGGGGCAAGTTTACGAGCAGTACTTC.

The chain couples TRBV7-2 to TRBJ1-2; 8 bases fit TRBD1. The germline V gene encodes CDR1 SGHTA and CDR2 FQGNSA. CDR3 size: 16 residues. Trimming cost V 6 bases and J 5 bases; bases outside gene matches: 14. CDR3 in amino acids: CASSFFSGTGGYGYTF. In nucleotides, the CDR3 is TGTGCCAGCAGTTTCTTTTCCGGGACAGGTGGATATGGCTACACCTTC.

The rearrangement links TRBV15 to TRBJ1-1; 8 bases agree with TRBD1. V lost 10 bases and J lost 6; bases outside the gene matches: 13. Germline CDR1 reads LNHNV; CDR2 reads YYDKDF (reference sequence). This CDR3 is 14 amino acids long. The CDR3, as DNA: TGTGCCAGCTCCCAGGGGGCGGAGGGTCCTGAAGCTTTCTTT. Protein product: CASSQGAEGPEAFF.

J is TRBJ2-7 and V is TRBV5-4, with 9 bases that match TRBD1. CDR3 length equals 15 residues. V lost 4 bases and J lost 3; bases outside the gene matches: 8. Germline CDR1 SGHNT, CDR2 YYREEE (reference sequence). CDR3 in DNA: TGTGCCAGCAGCAGCCGGGACAGGGATTTCTACGAGCAGTACTTC. Its translation: CASSSRDRDFYEQYF.

This clone was observed a few times. The rearrangement joins TRBV10-3 to TRBJ2-3, with D perhaps TRBD1 (6 bases). Germline V gene lookup returns CDR1 ENHRY and CDR2 SYGVKD. This CDR3 comprises 15 residues. The germline V and J ends were trimmed by 0 bases and 3 bases, with 10 bases remaining between them. In nucleotides, the CDR3 is TGTGCCATCAGTGAGTCGGGCAGGGGAACAGATACGCAGTATTTT. Amino acid sequence: CAISESGRGTDTQYF.

The V gene is TRBV27, the J gene TRBJ1-1; 7 positions agree with TRBD1. The CDR3 has 17 amino acids. The trim removed 4 bases at V and 4 bases at J, leaving 15 bases unmatched. The germline V gene has CDR1 MNHEY and CDR2 SMNVEV (reference sequence). The CDR3 DNA is TGTGCCAGCAGTTCCTTGTTATCACAGGGGCCTTCCACTGAAGCTTTCTTT. It is translated as CASSSLLSQGPSTEAFF.

The rearrangement links TRBV10-3 to TRBJ2-5; a possible D gene is TRBD1 (6 bases). The DNA end is a closer match to TRBJ2-7, so the J assignment may be wrong. The CDR3 totals 13 residues. Per the germline V gene, CDR1 is ENHRY and CDR2 is SYGVKD. For the CDR3, the DNA is TGTGCCATCAGCCCCCCGGACAGAGACGAGCAGTACTTC. It is translated as CAISPPDRDEQYF.

The V call is TRBV7-9, the J call TRBJ1-6; D ambiguous. Trimming shortened V by 8 bases and J by 4 bases, and 12 bases separated the two germline ends. Germline CDR1 SEHNR, CDR2 FQNEAQ (reference sequence). CDR3 length: 14 residues. The DNA for the CDR3 is TGTGCCAGCGGTTCGGCGGGTTATAATTCACCCCTCCACTTT. This gives the protein CASGSAGYNSPLHF.

The V and J genes are TRBV4-2 and TRBJ1-1; TRBD1 might be the D (5 bases). Germline CDR1 reads LGHNA; CDR2 reads YNFKEQ. The CDR3 covers 11 residues. Trimming shortened V by 5 bases and J by 10 bases, and 11 bases separated the two germline ends. Here the CDR3 DNA reads TGTGCCAGCAGCGGGGGACTTGGAGCTTTCTTT. Its protein product is CASSGGLGAFF.

This clone was observed a handful of times. V is TRBV28 and J is TRBJ2-1; 7 nucleotides align to TRBD2. The CDR3 is 21 residues long. Germline V lookup: CDR1 MDHEN, CDR2 SYDVKM. V lost 6 bases and J lost 0; bases outside the gene matches: 23. The CDR3 DNA reads as TGTGCCAGCAGACCGCCGGGGTCTGGGCTTAGCGGGTTGAGCTCCTACAATGAGCAGTTCTTC. It translates to CASRPPGSGLSGLSSYNEQFF.

Regarding this clone: The junction shows a germline mismatch at one end, possibly a read error. CDR3 nucleotide sequence: TGTGCCGGCAGCCTTGGCCTGGCCTACAATGAGCAGTTCTTC. Residues: CAGSLGLAYNEQFF. The chain recombines TRBV11-3 with TRBJ2-1; D is uncertain. CDR1 is SGHNT, CDR2 YENEEA, per germline. CDR3 length equals 14 residues.

The chain is built from TRBV25-1 and TRBJ2-7, with 12 bases identical to TRBD1. V dropped 5 bases and J dropped 5; count of bases not matched to a gene: 7. The CDR3 is made up of 15 amino acids. Germline V gene data show CDR1 as MGHDK and CDR2 as SYGVNS. As DNA, the CDR3 is TGTGCCAGCAGTAATCCGGGACAGGGGGCTAACGAGCAGTACTTC. Translation gives CASSNPGQGANEQYF.

J is TRBJ2-7 and V is TRBV4-1; perhaps TRBD2 as D (6 bases). V dropped 3 bases and J dropped 3 bases, with 18 bases sitting between them. Germline CDR1 is MGHRA and CDR2 is YSYEKL. This CDR3 is built from 16 residues. The CDR3 here is CASSHGGGRLFYEQYF. The CDR3 DNA sequence: TGCGCCAGCAGCCACGGAGGAGGGCGCCTCTTCTACGAGCAGTACTTC.

This chain joins TRBV7-2 and TRBJ1-5; 7 bases match TRBD1. The CDR3 loop spans 17 amino acids. Trimming cost V 4 bases and J 0 bases; bases outside gene matches: 9. Germline CDR1 and CDR2: SGHTA and FQGNSA. CDR3 in amino acids: CASSSELQGTSNQPQHF. CDR3 sequence (DNA): TGTGCCAGCAGCTCCGAACTACAGGGGACTAGCAATCAGCCCCAGCATTTT.

The CDR3 sequence: CASSLRGRRTSGSGETQYF. In nucleotides, the CDR3 is TGTGCCAGCAGCTTAAGGGGGCGTCGGACTAGCGGGAGTGGAGAGACCCAGTACTTC. The chain couples TRBV7-9 to TRBJ2-5; TRBD2 matches at 13 bases. Germline assignment: CDR1 SEHNR and CDR2 FQNEAQ (reference sequence). The CDR3 extends over 19 amino acids. The V gene end was trimmed by 2 bases and the J gene end by 4 bases; junction bases not matched to a gene: 13.

The rearrangement links TRBV6-5 to TRBJ2-5, with D perhaps TRBD1 (6 bases). Judging by the DNA end, TRBJ2-7 fits better; the J call may be wrong. This CDR3 spans 14 amino acids. Germline CDR1 MNHEY, CDR2 SVGAGI. Here the CDR3 reads CASSYFQQGYEQYF. Written as DNA, the CDR3 is TGTGCCAGCAGTTACTTTCAGCAGGGGTACGAGCAGTACTTC.

J is TRBJ2-7 and V is TRBV15; D call uncertain. The germline V and J ends were trimmed by 1 base and 5 bases, with 21 bases remaining between them. There are 17 residues in the CDR3. Germline V gene lookup returns CDR1 LNHNV and CDR2 YYDKDF (reference sequence). The CDR3 region is CATSRVRWLTLGDEQYF. As DNA, the CDR3 is TGTGCCACCAGCAGAGTGAGGTGGCTAACCCTAGGTGACGAGCAGTACTTC.

In nucleotides, the CDR3 is TGTGCCAGCACCTCTACGGACAGTTCCTCCTACAATGAGCAGTTCTTC. Amino acids: CASTSTDSSSYNEQFF. This chain links TRBV28 with TRBJ2-1, with a possible D match to TRBD1 (6 bases). This CDR3 spans 16 amino acids. V lost 7 bases and J lost 0, with 16 bases in between. Per germline, CDR1 MDHEN and CDR2 SYDVKM.

The CDR3 nucleotides are TGTGCCAGCAGCCCCGGGACAGGGGGCTTTGGTGAGCAGTTCTTC. Translation: CASSPGTGGFGEQFF. The rearrangement links TRBV9 to TRBJ2-1, with TRBD1 matching 12 bases. Germline V CDR1 and CDR2: SGDLS, YYNGEE. After removal of 4 bases from V and 9 bases from J, the junction contained 8 bases not matched to a gene. The CDR3 is 15 amino acids.

The DNA for the CDR3 is TGTGCCAGCAGCTTAGACCCGGGAACGGAAAACATTCAGTACTTC. Translated: CASSLDPGTENIQYF. This chain links TRBV7-2 with TRBJ2-4, with a weak D call TRBD2 (5 bases). Germline assignment: CDR1 SGHTA and CDR2 FQGNSA. The CDR3 runs to 15 residues. Trimming removed 1 base at V and 5 bases at J, with 12 bases between.

Remarks on this clone: The junction and the germline gene differ at one end; a read error may be behind it. The chain carries TRBV7-9 and TRBJ1-4, with 9 bases lining up with TRBD1. The CDR3 covers 14 residues. CDR1 is SEHNR and CDR2 is FQNEAQ in the germline V gene (reference sequence). CDR3 sequence (DNA): TGTTCCAGCAGCTTAGGGACAGGGCTTGAAAAACTGTTTTTT. Translation gives CSSSLGTGLEKLFF.

The V gene is TRBV29-1, the J gene TRBJ2-3; maybe TRBD2 (6 bases). Germline lookup yields CDR1 SQVTM and CDR2 ANQGSEA. V shed 6 bases and J shed 2 bases, with 15 bases lying between them. The CDR3 has 14 amino acids. The CDR3 DNA reads TGCAGCGTCCCGGGACTCTTACACACAGATACGCAGTATTTT. This encodes CSVPGLLHTDTQYF.

V gene TRBV19 combines with J gene TRBJ2-1, with D possibly being TRBD1 (5 bases). This CDR3 spans 13 amino acids. V was pared by 1 base and J by 10 bases, with 11 bases between. Germline V gives CDR1 LNHDA, CDR2 SQIVND (reference sequence). The CDR3 here is CASSIAPPGEQFF. For the CDR3, the DNA is TGTGCCAGTAGTATAGCCCCGCCAGGGGAGCAGTTCTTC.

The chain employs TRBV28 and TRBJ2-5; D might be TRBD1 (5 bases). The germline V gene encodes CDR1 MDHEN and CDR2 SYDVKM. This CDR3 is built from 15 residues. The CDR3 DNA reads TGTGCGACCAGGGCATGGCAGGGCCCGAATGGGGCCCAGTACTTC. Translation: CATRAWQGPNGAQYF.